This T cell receptor (beta chain) is from a study of blood T cells in healthy people across ages. This CDR3 has 18 amino acids. Per the germline V gene, CDR1 is KGHSH and CDR2 is LQKENI. The V end lost 4 bases, the J end lost 0 bases, and 19 bases lay between the germline ends. A sample-barcoded 5' primer and a J-beta primer mix were used in a second PCR of roughly 7 to 11 cycles. TCRdb reprocessed the 5' RACE reads with MiXCR, giving one entry per CDR3 protein. The data contain some 790,000 distinct CDR3 sequences, around 30% of them singletons. The sequencing input was blood. The V gene is TRBV18, the J gene TRBJ2-1, with TRBD2 as a possible D gene (5 bases). The clonotype comes from a woman of 80 years or more in good health. Here the CDR3 DNA reads TGTGCCAGCTCACAAAGGCCCGGGGTCAGGAGCTCCTACAATGAGCAGTTCTTC. Encoded protein: CASSQRPGVRSSYNEQFF.